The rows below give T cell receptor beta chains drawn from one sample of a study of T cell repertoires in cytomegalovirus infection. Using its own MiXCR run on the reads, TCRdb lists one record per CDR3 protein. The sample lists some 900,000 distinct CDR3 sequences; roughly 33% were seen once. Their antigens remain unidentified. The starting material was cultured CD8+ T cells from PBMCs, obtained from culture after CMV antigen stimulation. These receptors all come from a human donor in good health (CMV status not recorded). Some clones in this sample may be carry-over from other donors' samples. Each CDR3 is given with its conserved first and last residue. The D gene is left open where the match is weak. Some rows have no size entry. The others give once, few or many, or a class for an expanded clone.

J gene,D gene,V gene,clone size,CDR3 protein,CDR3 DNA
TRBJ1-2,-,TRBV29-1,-,CSVVPPGPNYGYTF,TGCAGCGTTGTGCCCCCGGGACCCAACTATGGCTACACCTTC
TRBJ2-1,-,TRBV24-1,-,CTTSGFSWGIYNEQFF,TGTACCACCAGTGGTTTTAGCTGGGGGATTTACAATGAGCAGTTCTTC
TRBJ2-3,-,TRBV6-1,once,CASSEVPADTQYF,TGTGCCAGCAGTGAAGTCCCGGCAGATACGCAGTATTTT
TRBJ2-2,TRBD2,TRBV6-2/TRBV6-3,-,CASSYRVAGTNTGELFF,TGTGCCAGCAGTTACAGGGTAGCGGGGACTAACACCGGGGAGCTGTTTTTT
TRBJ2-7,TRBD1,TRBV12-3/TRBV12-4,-,CASTTGAYEQYF,TGTGCCAGCACTACAGGGGCCTACGAGCAGTACTTC
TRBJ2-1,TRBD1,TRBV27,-,CASSSIDRGPAYNEQFF,TGTGCCAGCAGCTCTATTGACAGGGGTCCCGCCTACAATGAGCAGTTCTTC
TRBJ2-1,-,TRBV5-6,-,CASSSGTLEQFF,TGTGCCAGCAGCTCCGGGACACTTGAGCAGTTCTTC
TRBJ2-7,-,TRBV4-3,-,CASSQVGGSSYEQYF,TGCGCCAGCAGCCAAGTGGGCGGTAGCTCCTACGAGCAGTACTTC
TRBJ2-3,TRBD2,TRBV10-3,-,CAISGLAGDLADTQYF,TGTGCCATCAGTGGGCTAGCGGGGGATCTTGCAGATACGCAGTATTTT
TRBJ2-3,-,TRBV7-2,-,CASSDSGDTQYF,TGTGCCAGCAGCGATAGCGGAGATACGCAGTATTTT
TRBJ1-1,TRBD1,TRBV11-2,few,CASSSWDRAMNTEAFF,TGTGCCAGCAGCTCGTGGGACAGGGCAATGAACACTGAAGCTTTCTTT
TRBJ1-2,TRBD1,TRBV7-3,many,CASSLTGTGPRGNYGYTF,TGTGCCAGCAGCCTAACGGGGACAGGGCCGAGGGGCAACTATGGCTACACCTTC
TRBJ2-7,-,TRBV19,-,CASSMKWSSYEQYF,TGTGCCAGTAGTATGAAATGGAGCTCCTACGAGCAGTACTTC
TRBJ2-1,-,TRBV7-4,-,CASSSRPAGLTGDEQFF,TGTGCCAGCAGCTCCCGCCCCGCAGGGCTAACGGGGGATGAGCAGTTCTTC
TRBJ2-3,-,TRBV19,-,CASSIEGHFTDTQYF,TGTGCCAGTAGTATAGAAGGACACTTCACAGATACGCAGTATTTT
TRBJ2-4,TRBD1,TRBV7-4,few,CASSLDRDEWGF,TGTGCCAGCAGCTTGGACAGGGACGAGTGGGGCTTC
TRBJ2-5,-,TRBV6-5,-,CASSYTGSGETQYF,TGTGCCAGCAGTTATACAGGGTCTGGGGAGACCCAGTACTTC
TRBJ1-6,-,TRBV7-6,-,CASSLARGGGSPLHF,TGTGCCAGCAGCTTAGCCAGAGGGGGAGGGTCACCCCTCCACTTT
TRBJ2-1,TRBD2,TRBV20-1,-,CSAPNPGTSVSEQFF,TGCAGTGCTCCTAATCCCGGGACTAGCGTTTCTGAGCAGTTCTTC
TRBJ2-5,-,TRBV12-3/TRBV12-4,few,CASSQQGRETQYF,TGTGCCAGCAGCCAACAGGGCCGAGAGACCCAGTACTTC
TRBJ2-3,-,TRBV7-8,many,CASSLGIGVGTDTQYF,TGTGCCAGCAGCTTAGGCATAGGGGTCGGCACAGATACGCAGTATTTT
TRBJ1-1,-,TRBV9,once,CASSATGITEAFF,TGTGCCAGCAGCGCAACAGGGATCACTGAAGCTTTCTTT
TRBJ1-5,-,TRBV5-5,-,CASSSGQRIHF,TGTGCCAGCAGCTCCGGACAGAGGATCCATTTT
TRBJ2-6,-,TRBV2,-,CASSAGEGANVLTF,TGTGCCAGCAGTGCGGGGGAAGGGGCCAACGTCCTGACTTTC
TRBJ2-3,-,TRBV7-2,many,CASSSILASTDTQYF,TGTGCCAGCAGCTCTATACTAGCAAGCACAGATACGCAGTATTTT
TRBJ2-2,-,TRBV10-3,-,CANQQDTGELFF,TGTGCCAACCAACAGGACACCGGGGAGCTGTTTTTT
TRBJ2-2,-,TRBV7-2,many,CASSLVPGLYGDTGELFF,TGTGCCAGCAGCTTAGTTCCAGGACTCTATGGGGACACCGGGGAGCTGTTTTTT
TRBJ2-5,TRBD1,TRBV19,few,CASSMTRQGYQETQYF,TGTGCCAGTAGTATGACTCGACAGGGGTACCAAGAGACCCAGTACTTC
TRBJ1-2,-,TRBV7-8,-,CASSLNGDGYTF,TGTGCCAGCAGTTTAAACGGGGATGGCTACACCTTC
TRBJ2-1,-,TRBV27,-,CANSFGSVTNDEQFF,TGTGCCAACAGTTTCGGGAGCGTCACTAACGATGAGCAGTTCTTC
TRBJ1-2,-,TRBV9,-,CASSYSTERGYTF,TGTGCCAGCAGCTACTCGACAGAGAGGGGCTACACCTTC
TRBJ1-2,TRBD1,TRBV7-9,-,CASSPLQGKDTGYTF,TGTGCCAGCAGCCCTTTACAGGGGAAGGATACTGGCTACACCTTC
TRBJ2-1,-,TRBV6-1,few,CASSDPPYRVRQFF,TGTGCCAGCAGTGACCCCCCATACAGGGTTCGGCAGTTCTTC
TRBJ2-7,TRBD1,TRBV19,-,CASKGQGDFEQYF,TGTGCCAGTAAGGGACAGGGGGATTTCGAGCAGTACTTC
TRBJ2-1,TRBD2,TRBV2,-,CASRVSGVYNEQFF,TGTGCCAGCAGGGTTAGCGGGGTTTACAATGAGCAGTTCTTC
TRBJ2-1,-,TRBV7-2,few,CASSSPKRAFGNEQFF,TGTGCCAGCAGCTCCCCCAAGAGGGCTTTCGGGAATGAGCAGTTCTTC
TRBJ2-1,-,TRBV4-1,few,CASSHGLPANEQFF,TGCGCCAGCAGCCACGGGCTCCCCGCGAATGAGCAGTTCTTC